This TCR beta chain stems from a study of cytomegalovirus exposure and HLA in healthy donors. Study-level results: One cluster of highly shared sequence variants probably arose as a sequencing artifact. TCR beta chains numbering some 150 were designated cytomegalovirus-associated. Segments of the TCR beta V type were, in most cases, productive about 90% or about 30% of the time in an earlier analysis. For most TCR sequences rarity was the rule, although some public TCRs occurred in many donors.

A remark on this clone: The antigen is undetermined.

V lost 7 bases to trimming and J lost 5 bases; unmatched junction nucleotides: 17. CDR1 and CDR2 (germline): SGHDN, FVKESK. This CDR3 is 16 amino acids long. Use of 60 Vbeta and 13 Jbeta primers characterized the PCR. The repertoire was sequenced with immunoSEQ multiplex PCR; TCRdb's copy has only in-frame clones and lacks some. Of hundreds of thousands of clones listed, just over 70% were seen once; the top ten hold 2% to 2.5%. This chain links TRBV14 with TRBJ2-7, with 7 bases that match TRBD1. This clonotype was obtained from a female donor in good health and CMV-seronegative. Source material: PBMCs. CDR3 amino acids: CASISTLQGQQNEQYF. CDR3 sequence (DNA): TGTGCCAGCATTTCTACGTTGCAGGGACAGCAAAACGAGCAGTACTTC.